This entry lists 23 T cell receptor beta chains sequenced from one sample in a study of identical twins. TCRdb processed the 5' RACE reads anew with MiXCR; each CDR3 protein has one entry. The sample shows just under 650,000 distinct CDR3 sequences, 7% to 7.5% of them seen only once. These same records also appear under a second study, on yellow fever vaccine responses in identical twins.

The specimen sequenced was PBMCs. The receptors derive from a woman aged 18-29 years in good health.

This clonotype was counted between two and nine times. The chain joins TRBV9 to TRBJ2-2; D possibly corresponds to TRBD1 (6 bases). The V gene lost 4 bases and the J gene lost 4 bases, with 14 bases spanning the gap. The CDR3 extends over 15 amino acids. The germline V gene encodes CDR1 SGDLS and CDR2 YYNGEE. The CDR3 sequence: CASSPRQASTGELFF. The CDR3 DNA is TGTGCCAGCAGCCCCCGACAGGCCTCCACCGGGGAGCTGTTTTTT.

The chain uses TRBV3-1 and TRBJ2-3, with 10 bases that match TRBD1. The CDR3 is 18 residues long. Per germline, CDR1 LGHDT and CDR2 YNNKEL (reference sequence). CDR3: CTCSPPPGQGTAGHTQYF. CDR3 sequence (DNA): TGTACCTGCAGTCCCCCCCCGGGACAGGGGACCGCGGGTCATACGCAGTATTTT.

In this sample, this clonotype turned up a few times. The CDR3 region is CASSAGPSGSFYEQYF. Written as DNA, the CDR3 is TGTGCCAGCAGCGCAGGACCTAGCGGGAGTTTCTACGAGCAGTACTTC. This chain links TRBV7-3 with TRBJ2-7; 10 bases fit TRBD2. The CDR3 spans 16 residues. With V trimmed by 5 bases and J by 3 bases, 10 bases remained unmatched. Germline V lookup: CDR1 SGHTA, CDR2 FQGTGA.

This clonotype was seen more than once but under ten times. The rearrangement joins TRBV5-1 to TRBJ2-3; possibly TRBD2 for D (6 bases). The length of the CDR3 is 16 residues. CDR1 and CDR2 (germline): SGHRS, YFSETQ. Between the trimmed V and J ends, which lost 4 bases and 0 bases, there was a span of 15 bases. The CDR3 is CASSVAVAASTDTQYF. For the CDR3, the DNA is TGCGCCAGCAGCGTCGCGGTAGCGGCTAGCACAGATACGCAGTATTTT.

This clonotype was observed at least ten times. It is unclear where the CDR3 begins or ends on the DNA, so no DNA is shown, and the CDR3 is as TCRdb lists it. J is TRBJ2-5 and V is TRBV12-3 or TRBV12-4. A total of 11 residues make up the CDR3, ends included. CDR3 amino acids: CASSFLETQYF.

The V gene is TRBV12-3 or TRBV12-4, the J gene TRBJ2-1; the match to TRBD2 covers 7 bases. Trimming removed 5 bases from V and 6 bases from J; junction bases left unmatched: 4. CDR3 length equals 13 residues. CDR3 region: CASSAGLGNEQFF. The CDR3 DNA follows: TGTGCCAGCAGTGCTGGACTAGGCAATGAGCAGTTCTTC.

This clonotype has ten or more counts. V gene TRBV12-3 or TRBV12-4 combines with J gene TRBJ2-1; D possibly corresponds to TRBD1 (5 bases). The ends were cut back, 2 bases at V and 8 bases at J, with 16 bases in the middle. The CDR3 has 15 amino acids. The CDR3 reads CASSLQGDPRDEQFF. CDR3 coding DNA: TGTGCCAGCAGTTTACAGGGCGACCCCCGGGATGAGCAGTTCTTC.

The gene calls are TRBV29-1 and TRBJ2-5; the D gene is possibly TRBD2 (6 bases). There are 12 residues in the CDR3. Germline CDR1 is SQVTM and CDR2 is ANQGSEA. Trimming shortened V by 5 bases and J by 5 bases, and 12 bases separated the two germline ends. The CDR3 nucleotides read TGCAGCGTTCAAAGGGGAGGCGAGACCCAGTACTTC. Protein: CSVQRGGETQYF.

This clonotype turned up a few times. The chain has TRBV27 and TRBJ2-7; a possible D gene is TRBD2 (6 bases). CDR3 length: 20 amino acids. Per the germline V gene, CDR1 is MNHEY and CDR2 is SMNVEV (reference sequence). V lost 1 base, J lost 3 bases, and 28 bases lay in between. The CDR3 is CASSLLTGAPSFPGSYEQYF. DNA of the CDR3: TGTGCCAGCAGTTTATTAACGGGAGCCCCCTCTTTTCCCGGAAGCTACGAGCAGTACTTC.

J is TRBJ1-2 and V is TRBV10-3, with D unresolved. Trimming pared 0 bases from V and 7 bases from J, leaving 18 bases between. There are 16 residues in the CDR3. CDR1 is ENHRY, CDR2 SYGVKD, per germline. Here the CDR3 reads CAISESARVSTAGYTF. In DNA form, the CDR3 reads TGTGCCATCAGTGAGTCAGCTCGGGTTAGCACGGCTGGCTACACCTTC.

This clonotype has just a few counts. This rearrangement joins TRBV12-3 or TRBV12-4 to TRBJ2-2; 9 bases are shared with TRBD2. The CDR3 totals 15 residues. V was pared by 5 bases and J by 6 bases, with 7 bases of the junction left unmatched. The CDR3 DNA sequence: TGTGCCAGCAGTCGAGGGACTAGCTTGGCCGGGGAGCTGTTTTTT. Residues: CASSRGTSLAGELFF.

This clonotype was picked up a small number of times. In nucleotides, the CDR3 is TGTGCCAGCAGCCAAGATAGACTAGCGGGACGGGATGAGCAGTTCTTC. As protein: CASSQDRLAGRDEQFF. V gene TRBV3-1 combines with J gene TRBJ2-1; 11 bases are shared with TRBD2. This CDR3 has 16 amino acids. J was trimmed by 8 bases and V by 0 bases; bases with no gene match: 6. Looked up from germline, CDR1 is LGHDT and CDR2 is YNNKEL (reference sequence).

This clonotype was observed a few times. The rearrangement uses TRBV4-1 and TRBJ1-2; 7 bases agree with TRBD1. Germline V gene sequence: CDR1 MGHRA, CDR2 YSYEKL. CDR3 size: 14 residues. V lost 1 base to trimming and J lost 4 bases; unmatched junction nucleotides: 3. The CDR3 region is CASSQGTGSYGYTF. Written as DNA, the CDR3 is TGCGCCAGCAGCCAAGGGACAGGATCCTATGGCTACACCTTC.

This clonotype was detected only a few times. CDR3 sequence (DNA): TGCAGCGTTGCTGGCGGACACAATGAGCAGTTCTTC. Residues: CSVAGGHNEQFF. The chain combines TRBV29-1 with TRBJ2-1; no reliable D call. The germline V gene encodes CDR1 SQVTM and CDR2 ANQGSEA. V was pared by 4 bases and J by 5 bases, with 9 bases between. CDR3 length: 12 residues.

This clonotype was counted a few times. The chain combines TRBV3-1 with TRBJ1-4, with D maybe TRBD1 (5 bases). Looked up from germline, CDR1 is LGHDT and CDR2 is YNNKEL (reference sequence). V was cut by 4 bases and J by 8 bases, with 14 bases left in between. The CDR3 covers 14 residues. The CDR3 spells CASSPSRGWEKLFF. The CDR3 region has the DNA TGTGCCAGCAGCCCTTCCCGGGGCTGGGAAAAACTGTTTTTT.

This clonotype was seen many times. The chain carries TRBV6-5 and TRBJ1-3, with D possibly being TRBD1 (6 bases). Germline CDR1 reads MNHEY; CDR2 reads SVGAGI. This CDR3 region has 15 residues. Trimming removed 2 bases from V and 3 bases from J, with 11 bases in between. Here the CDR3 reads CASSYLQGLGNTIYF. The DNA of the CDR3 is TGTGCCAGCAGTTACCTTCAGGGGCTTGGAAACACCATATATTTT.

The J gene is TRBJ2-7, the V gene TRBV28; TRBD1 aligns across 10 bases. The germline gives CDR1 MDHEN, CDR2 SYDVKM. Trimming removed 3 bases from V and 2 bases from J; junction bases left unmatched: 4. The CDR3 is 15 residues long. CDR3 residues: CASSLGGQGAYEQYF. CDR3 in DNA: TGTGCCAGCAGTTTGGGAGGACAGGGGGCCTACGAGCAGTACTTC.

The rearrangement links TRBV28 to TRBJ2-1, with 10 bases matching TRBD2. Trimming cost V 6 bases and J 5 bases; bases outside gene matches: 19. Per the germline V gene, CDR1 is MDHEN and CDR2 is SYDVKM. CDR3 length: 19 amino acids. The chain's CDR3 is CASSRSWVLAGGGHNEQFF. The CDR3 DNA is TGTGCCAGCAGCCGGTCATGGGTTTTAGCGGGAGGTGGTCACAATGAGCAGTTCTTC.

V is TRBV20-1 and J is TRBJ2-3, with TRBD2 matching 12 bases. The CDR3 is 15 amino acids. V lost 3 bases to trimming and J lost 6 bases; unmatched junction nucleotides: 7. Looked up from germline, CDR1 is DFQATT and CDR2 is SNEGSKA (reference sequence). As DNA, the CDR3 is TGCAGTGCTAGGCGACTAGCGGGAGTATCTGATACGCAGTATTTT. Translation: CSARRLAGVSDTQYF.

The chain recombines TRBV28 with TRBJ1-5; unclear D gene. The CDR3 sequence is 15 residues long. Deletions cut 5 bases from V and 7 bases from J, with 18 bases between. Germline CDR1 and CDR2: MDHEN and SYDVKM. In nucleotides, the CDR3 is TGTGCCAGCAGTACCCCAGCGAGGGAAGGACAGCCCCAGCATTTT. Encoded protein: CASSTPAREGQPQHF.

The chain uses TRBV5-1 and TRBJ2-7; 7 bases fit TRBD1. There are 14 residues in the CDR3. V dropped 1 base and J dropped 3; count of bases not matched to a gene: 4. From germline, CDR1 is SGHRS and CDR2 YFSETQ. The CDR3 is CASSLTGQSYEQYV. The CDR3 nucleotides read TGCGCCAGCAGCTTGACGGGACAGAGCTACGAGCAGTACGTC.

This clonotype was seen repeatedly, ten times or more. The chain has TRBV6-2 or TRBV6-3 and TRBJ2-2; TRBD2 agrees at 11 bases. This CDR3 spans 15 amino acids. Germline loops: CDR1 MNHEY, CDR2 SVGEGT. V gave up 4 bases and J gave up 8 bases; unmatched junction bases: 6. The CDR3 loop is CASSSLLAGEGELFF. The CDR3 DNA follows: TGTGCCAGCAGTTCCCTACTAGCGGGAGAGGGGGAGCTGTTTTTT.

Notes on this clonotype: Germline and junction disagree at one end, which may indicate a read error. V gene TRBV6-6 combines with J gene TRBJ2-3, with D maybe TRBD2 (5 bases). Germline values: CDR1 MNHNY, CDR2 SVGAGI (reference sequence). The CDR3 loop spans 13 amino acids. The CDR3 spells CGSSTRRGDTQYF. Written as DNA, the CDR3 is TGTGGCAGCAGCACTCGCCGGGGAGATACGCAGTATTTT.